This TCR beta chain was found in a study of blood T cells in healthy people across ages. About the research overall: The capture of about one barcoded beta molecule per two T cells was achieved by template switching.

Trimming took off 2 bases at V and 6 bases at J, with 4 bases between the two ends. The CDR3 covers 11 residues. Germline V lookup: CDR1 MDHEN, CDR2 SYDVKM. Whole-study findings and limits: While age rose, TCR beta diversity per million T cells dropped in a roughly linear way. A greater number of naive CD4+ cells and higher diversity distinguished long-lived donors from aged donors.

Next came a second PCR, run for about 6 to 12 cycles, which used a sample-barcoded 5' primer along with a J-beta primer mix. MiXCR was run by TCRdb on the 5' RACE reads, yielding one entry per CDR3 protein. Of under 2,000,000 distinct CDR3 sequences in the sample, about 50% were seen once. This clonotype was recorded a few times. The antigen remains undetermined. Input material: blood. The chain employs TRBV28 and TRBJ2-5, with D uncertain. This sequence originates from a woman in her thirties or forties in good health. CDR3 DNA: TGTGCCAGCAGTTTAAGGAAGACCCAGTACTTC. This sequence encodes CASSLRKTQYF.